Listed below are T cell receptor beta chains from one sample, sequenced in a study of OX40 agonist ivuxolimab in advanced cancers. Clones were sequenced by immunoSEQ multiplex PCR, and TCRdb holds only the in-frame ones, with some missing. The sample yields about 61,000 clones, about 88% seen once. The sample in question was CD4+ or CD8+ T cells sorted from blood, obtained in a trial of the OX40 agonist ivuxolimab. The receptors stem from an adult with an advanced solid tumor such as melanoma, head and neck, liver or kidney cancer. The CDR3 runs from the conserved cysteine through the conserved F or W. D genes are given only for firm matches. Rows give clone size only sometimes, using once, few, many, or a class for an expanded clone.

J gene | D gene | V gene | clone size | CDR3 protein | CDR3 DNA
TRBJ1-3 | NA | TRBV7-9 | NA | CASSLVTGSGNTIYF | TGTGCCAGCAGCTTAGTTACAGGCTCTGGAAACACCATATATTTT
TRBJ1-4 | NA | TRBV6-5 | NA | CASSYVGLGEKLFF | TGTGCCAGCAGTTACGTGGGGTTAGGGGAAAAACTGTTTTTT
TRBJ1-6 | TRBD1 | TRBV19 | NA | CASTGGAFVGSPLHF | TGTGCCAGTACAGGGGGCGCCTTTGTGGGGTCACCCCTCCACTTT
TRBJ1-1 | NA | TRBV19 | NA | CASRGGTLRTEAFF | TGTGCCAGTAGGGGAGGGACCCTAAGAACTGAAGCTTTCTTT
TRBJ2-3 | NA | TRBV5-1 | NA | CASSLEGGPDTQYF | TGCGCCAGCAGCTTGGAGGGGGGTCCAGATACGCAGTATTTT
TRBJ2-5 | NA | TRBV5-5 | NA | CASSGARETQYF | TGTGCCAGCAGCGGCGCTCGGGAGACCCAGTACTTC
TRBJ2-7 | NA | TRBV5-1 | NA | CASSLVAGTSYEQYF | TGCGCCAGCAGCTTGGTAGCAGGGACCTCCTACGAGCAGTACTTC
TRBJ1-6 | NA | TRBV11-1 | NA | CASSPDGLSSYNSPLHF | TGTGCCAGCAGCCCCGACGGATTAAGCTCCTATAATTCACCCCTCCACTTT
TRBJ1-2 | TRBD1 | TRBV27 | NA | CASRPGDRGLGGYTF | TGTGCCAGCAGGCCTGGGGACAGGGGGCTGGGGGGCTACACCTTC
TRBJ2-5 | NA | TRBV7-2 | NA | CASSPRRGLETQYF | TGTGCCAGCAGCCCCCGGAGGGGTCTGGAGACCCAGTACTTC
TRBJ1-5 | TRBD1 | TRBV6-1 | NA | CASKLQGHSNQPQHF | TGTGCCAGCAAGCTACAGGGGCATAGCAATCAGCCCCAGCATTTT
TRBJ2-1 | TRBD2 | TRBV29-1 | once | CSVEGWLAGGYEQFF | TGCAGCGTTGAAGGGTGGCTAGCGGGGGGGTATGAGCAGTTCTTC
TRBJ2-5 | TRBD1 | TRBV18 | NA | CASSPLGQLQETQYF | TGTGCCAGCTCACCACTGGGACAGCTCCAAGAGACCCAGTACTTC
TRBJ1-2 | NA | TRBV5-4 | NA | CASSFGEFGYGYTF | TGTGCCAGCAGCTTTGGGGAGTTTGGGTATGGCTACACCTTC
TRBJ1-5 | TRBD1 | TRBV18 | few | CASSPDGTGSQPQHF | TGTGCCAGCTCACCAGACGGGACAGGGTCACAGCCCCAGCATTTT
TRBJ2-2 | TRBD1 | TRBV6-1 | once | CAGGRTGIRGGELFF | TGTGCCGGGGGGAGGACAGGGATACGTGGCGGGGAGCTGTTTTTT
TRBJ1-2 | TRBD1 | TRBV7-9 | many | CASSFSTGLGYTF | TGTGCCAGCAGCTTCTCGACAGGGTTGGGCTACACCTTC
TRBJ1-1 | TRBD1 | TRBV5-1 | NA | CASSSGGRIEAFF | TGCGCCAGCAGCTCAGGGGGGAGGATTGAAGCTTTCTTT
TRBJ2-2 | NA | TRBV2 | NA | CASSEQPNTGELFF | TGTGCCAGCAGTGAACAACCTAACACCGGGGAGCTGTTTTTT
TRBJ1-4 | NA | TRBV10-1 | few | CASSESRGRREKLFF | TGCGCCAGCAGTGAGTCTAGAGGGAGGCGGGAAAAACTGTTTTTT
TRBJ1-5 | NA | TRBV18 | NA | CASSQAGGYQPQHF | TGTGCCAGCTCCCAGGCTGGAGGTTATCAGCCCCAGCATTTT
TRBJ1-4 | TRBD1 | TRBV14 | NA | CASSGQGGEKLFF | TGTGCCAGCAGCGGACAGGGCGGTGAAAAACTGTTTTTT
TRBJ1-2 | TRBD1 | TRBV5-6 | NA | CASSRMDREFGYTF | TGTGCCAGCAGCCGAATGGACAGGGAGTTTGGCTACACCTTC
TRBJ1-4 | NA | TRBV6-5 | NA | CASKEGWQNEKLFF | TGTGCCAGCAAGGAAGGGTGGCAGAATGAAAAACTGTTTTTT
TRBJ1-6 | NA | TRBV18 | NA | CASSLQIGGYNSPLHF | TGTGCCAGCTCACTCCAAATAGGGGGATATAATTCACCCCTCCACTTT
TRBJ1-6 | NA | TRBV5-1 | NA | CASSLPGSSYNSPLHF | TGCGCCAGCAGCCTCCCGGGGAGCTCCTATAATTCACCCCTCCACTTT
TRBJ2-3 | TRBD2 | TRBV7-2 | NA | CASSFTSGGSDTQYF | TGTGCCAGCAGTTTTACTAGCGGGGGCTCAGATACGCAGTATTTT
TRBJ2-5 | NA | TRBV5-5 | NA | CASSLGAERTQYF | TGTGCCAGCAGCTTGGGTGCGGAACGGACCCAGTACTTC
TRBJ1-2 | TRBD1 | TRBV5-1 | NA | CASSPDREAGYTF | TGCGCCAGCAGCCCGGACAGGGAGGCTGGCTACACCTTC
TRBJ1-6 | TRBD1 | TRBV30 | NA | CAWAGQVNSPLHF | TGTGCCTGGGCAGGACAGGTTAATTCACCCCTCCACTTT
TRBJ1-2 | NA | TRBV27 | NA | CASSLRGNYGYTF | TGTGCCAGCAGTTTGCGGGGGAACTATGGCTACACCTTC
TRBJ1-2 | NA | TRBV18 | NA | CASSPETMGVGYTF | TGTGCCAGCTCACCAGAGACGATGGGGGTTGGCTACACCTTC
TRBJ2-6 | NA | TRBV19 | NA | CASSQGVSGANVLTF | TGTGCCAGTAGTCAGGGCGTCTCTGGGGCCAACGTCCTGACTTTC
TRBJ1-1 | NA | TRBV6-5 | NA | CASKMNTEAFF | TGTGCCAGCAAAATGAACACTGAAGCTTTCTTT
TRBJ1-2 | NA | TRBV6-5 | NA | CASSYSTGNGYTF | TGTGCCAGCAGTTACTCGACCGGGAATGGCTACACCTTC
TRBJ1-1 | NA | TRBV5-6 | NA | CASSFARRNEAFF | TGTGCCAGCAGCTTCGCTCGACGGAATGAAGCTTTCTTT
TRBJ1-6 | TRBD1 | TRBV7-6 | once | CASSLNPGQARQISPLHF | TGTGCCAGCTCCCTAAACCCCGGACAGGCACGTCAGATTTCACCCCTCCACTTT
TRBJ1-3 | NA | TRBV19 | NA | CASSRNLIGYGNTIYF | TGTGCCAGTAGTCGGAACCTTATAGGGTACGGAAACACCATATATTTT
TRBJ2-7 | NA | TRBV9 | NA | CASSVAAERAEQYF | TGTGCCAGCAGCGTGGCGGCCGAGAGAGCCGAGCAGTACTTC
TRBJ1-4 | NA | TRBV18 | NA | CASSPQTVELFF | TGTGCCAGCTCACCACAGACCGTAGAACTGTTTTTT
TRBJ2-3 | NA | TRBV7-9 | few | CASSLVGVGTDTQYF | TGTGCCAGCAGCTTAGTTGGGGTGGGGACAGATACGCAGTATTTT
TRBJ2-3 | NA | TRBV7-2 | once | CASSLGGAADTQYF | TGTGCCAGCAGCTTGGGGGGGGCCGCAGATACGCAGTATTTT
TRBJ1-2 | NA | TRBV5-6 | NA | CASSLAGGTNYGYTF | TGTGCCAGCAGCTTGGCCGGCGGAACTAACTATGGCTACACCTTC
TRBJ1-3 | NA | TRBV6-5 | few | CASSYSGGNTIYF | TGTGCCAGCAGTTACAGTGGAGGAAACACCATATATTTT
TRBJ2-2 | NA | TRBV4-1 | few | CASSQVDILNTGELFF | TGCGCCAGCAGCCAGGTGGACATCCTGAACACCGGGGAGCTGTTTTTT
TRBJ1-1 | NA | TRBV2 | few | CASRLDNARNTEAFF | TGTGCCAGCAGGTTGGACAACGCCAGGAACACTGAAGCTTTCTTT
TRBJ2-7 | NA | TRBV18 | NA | CASSTGLYEQYF | TGTGCCAGCTCCACGGGGCTTTACGAGCAGTACTTC
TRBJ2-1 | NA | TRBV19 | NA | CASSIGDARYNEQFF | TGTGCCAGTAGTATAGGGGACGCCAGATACAATGAGCAGTTCTTC
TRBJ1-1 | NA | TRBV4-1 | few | CASSQDGARKDFF | TGCGCCAGCAGCCAGGACGGGGCAAGGAAGGATTTCTTT
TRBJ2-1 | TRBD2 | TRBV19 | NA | CASSIDSGTSTYNEQFF | TGTGCCAGTAGTATAGATTCTGGGACTAGCACCTACAATGAGCAGTTCTTC
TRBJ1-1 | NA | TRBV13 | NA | CASSLIGAMNTEAFF | TGTGCCAGCAGCTTAATCGGCGCTATGAACACTGAAGCTTTCTTT
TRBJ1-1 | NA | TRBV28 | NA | CASSLPSQPGTAEAFF | TGTGCCAGCAGTTTACCCTCGCAACCCGGCACGGCTGAAGCTTTCTTT
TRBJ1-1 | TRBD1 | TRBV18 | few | CASSSGQTTEAFF | TGTGCCAGCTCTTCGGGACAGACCACTGAAGCTTTCTTT
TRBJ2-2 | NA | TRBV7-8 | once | CASPRAPGRFTGELFF | TGTGCCAGCCCCAGAGCCCCAGGCCGTTTCACCGGGGAGCTGTTTTTT